This is a list of T cell receptor beta chains from one sample in a study of human T cells and chemical hapten exposure. TCRdb passed the RACE reads through MiXCR, listing each CDR3 protein once. The profile shows fewer than 200,000 distinct CDR3 sequences, approximately 20% of them singletons. Material: whole blood, obtained in connection with sensitization to the hapten diphenylcyclopropenone (DPC). The receptor source for this set is a woman aged 45 to 65 with alopecia areata. Some clones in this sample may be carry-over from other donors' samples. Both conserved end residues are part of each CDR3. A D gene is named only where the DNA matches it firmly. Clone size is shown for a subset of rows, as once, few, many or a class of expanded clone.

CASSPPIDGSSYEQYF	TGTGCCAGCAGCCCACCAATCGACGGAAGCTCCTACGAGCAGTACTTC	few	TRBV7-9	TRBJ2-7	-
CASSPSGTLGEQYF	TGTGCCAGCTCACCATCCGGGACACTTGGCGAGCAGTACTTC	many	TRBV18	TRBJ2-7	-
CASSIQDNQETQYF	TGCGCCAGCAGCATCCAGGACAACCAAGAGACCCAGTACTTC	-	TRBV5-1	TRBJ2-5	-
CASTKGLVDHNEQFF	TGTGCCAGCACAAAGGGACTAGTTGACCACAATGAGCAGTTCTTC	few	TRBV2	TRBJ2-1	TRBD2
CASSDPGEIPYEQYF	TGTGCCAGCAGTGATCCGGGGGAGATCCCCTACGAGCAGTACTTC	few	TRBV2	TRBJ2-7	-
CSASKTVNTEAFF	TGCAGTGCTAGTAAGACAGTGAACACTGAAGCTTTCTTT	few	TRBV20-1	TRBJ1-1	-
CASSPWLEGRDTQYF	TGTGCCAGCAGTCCGTGGCTTGAAGGGCGAGATACGCAGTATTTT	-	TRBV27	TRBJ2-3	-
CASTIGNTGELFF	TGCGCCAGCACCATAGGGAACACCGGGGAGCTGTTTTTT	few	TRBV10-1	TRBJ2-2	-
CSVSGTGYEQYF	TGCAGCGTCTCCGGGACAGGTTACGAGCAGTACTTC	few	TRBV29-1	TRBJ2-7	TRBD1
CASSPGQLYTF	TGTGCCAGCAGTCCGGGACAGCTCTACACCTTC	-	TRBV12-3/TRBV12-4	TRBJ1-2	TRBD1
CASEVGGQKGTEAFF	TGTGCCAGCGAAGTCGGGGGTCAGAAGGGCACTGAAGCTTTCTTT	-	TRBV28	TRBJ1-1	-
CSALTSANSYEQYF	TGCAGTGCGCTAACTAGCGCTAACTCCTACGAGCAGTACTTC	-	TRBV20-1	TRBJ2-7	TRBD2
CASSLSRTGVTEAFF	TGTGCCAGCAGCTTATCCCGGACAGGGGTTACTGAAGCTTTCTTT	-	TRBV7-9	TRBJ1-1	TRBD1
CASSPNRDSPLHF	TGTGCCAGCAGCCCTAACAGGGATTCACCCCTCCACTTT	many	TRBV4-2	TRBJ1-6	-
CAISWDRALGSLHF	TGTGCCATCAGTTGGGACAGGGCCCTAGGATCCCTCCACTTT	few	TRBV10-3	TRBJ1-6	TRBD1
CASATSGRYNEQFF	TGCGCCAGCGCGACTAGCGGGAGGTACAATGAGCAGTTCTTC	-	TRBV10-2	TRBJ2-1	TRBD2
CASSPSGPPEQYF	TGTGCCAGCAGCCCCTCCGGCCCCCCAGAGCAGTACTTC	few	TRBV7-2	TRBJ2-7	-
CASSQDPVRGTEAFF	TGTGCCAGCAGCCAAGATCCCGTTAGAGGAACTGAAGCTTTCTTT	-	TRBV4-2	TRBJ1-1	-
CASSPEGLAGAEQYF	TGTGCCAGTAGTCCGGAGGGACTAGCGGGAGCCGAGCAGTACTTC	-	TRBV19	TRBJ2-7	TRBD2
CASLIPSTDTQYF	TGTGCCAGTTTGATTCCAAGCACAGATACGCAGTATTTT	few	TRBV19	TRBJ2-3	-
CASSSETGSNTGELFF	TGTGCCAGCAGCTCAGAGACCGGGTCGAACACCGGGGAGCTGTTTTTT	few	TRBV11-2	TRBJ2-2	-
CATRRGNYEQYF	TGTGCCACCCGACGGGGAAACTACGAGCAGTACTTC	-	TRBV27	TRBJ2-7	-
CASSLFETYNSPLHF	TGCGCCAGCAGCTTGTTCGAGACCTATAATTCACCCCTCCACTTT	-	TRBV5-1	TRBJ1-6	-
CSARGLAGVSFVSYNEQFF	TGCAGTGCTAGAGGCCTAGCGGGAGTTTCCTTTGTCTCCTACAATGAGCAGTTCTTC	-	TRBV20-1	TRBJ2-1	TRBD2
CASSHRGNTEAFF	TGTGCCAGCAGCCACAGGGGGAACACTGAAGCTTTCTTT	-	TRBV13	TRBJ1-1	TRBD1
CASSWDATGELFF	TGTGCCAGCAGTTGGGACGCCACCGGGGAGCTGTTTTTT	few	TRBV6-2/TRBV6-3	TRBJ2-2	-
CASSYGHAQETQYF	TGTGCCAGCAGTTATGGACACGCTCAAGAGACCCAGTACTTC	-	TRBV6-5	TRBJ2-5	-
CSVEDLAGLAGRTDTQYF	TGCAGCGTTGAAGATCTCGCGGGACTAGCGGGGCGCACAGATACGCAGTATTTT	-	TRBV29-1	TRBJ2-3	TRBD2
CASAGGGAAFF	TGTGCCAGCGCGGGAGGAGGAGCGGCTTTCTTT	few	TRBV6-1	TRBJ1-1	-
CSVEDRTSGSTVNEQFF	TGCAGCGTTGAAGATCGGACTAGCGGGAGTACGGTAAATGAGCAGTTCTTC	-	TRBV29-1	TRBJ2-1	TRBD2
CASSLSMTGGRLAGANVLTF	TGTGCCAGCAGTTTATCCATGACAGGGGGCAGATTGGCTGGGGCCAACGTCCTGACTTTC	few	TRBV28	TRBJ2-6	TRBD1
CASSLGRRAVNEQFF	TGCGCCAGCAGCTTGGGAAGGCGTGCGGTCAATGAGCAGTTCTTC	-	TRBV5-1	TRBJ2-1	-
CASSVRTGQDYGYTF	TGTGCCAGCAGTGTTAGGACAGGGCAGGACTATGGCTACACCTTC	few	TRBV6-1	TRBJ1-2	TRBD1
CASSSSNLRRDGEKLFF	TGTGCCAGCAGCTCCTCCAATTTACGCAGAGACGGTGAAAAACTGTTTTTT	few	TRBV7-9	TRBJ1-4	-
CATGAGGTDTQYF	TGTGCCACCGGAGCGGGCGGCACAGATACGCAGTATTTT	-	TRBV15	TRBJ2-3	-
CSADPAGATGELFF	TGCAGTGCTGACCCCGCGGGAGCGACCGGGGAGCTGTTTTTT	-	TRBV20-1	TRBJ2-2	TRBD2
CASSLVSGNYEQYF	TGCGCCAGCAGCTTGGTTTCAGGGAACTACGAGCAGTACTTC	-	TRBV5-1	TRBJ2-7	-
CASSYSRGRMEVFYEQYF	TGTGCCAGCAGTTACTCGAGGGGGCGGATGGAAGTATTTTACGAGCAGTACTTC	-	TRBV6-6	TRBJ2-7	TRBD1
CSAALRQGSNQPQHF	TGCAGTGCTGCCCTCAGACAGGGGAGCAATCAGCCCCAGCATTTT	-	TRBV20-1	TRBJ1-5	TRBD1
CASSFSGSAYNEQFF	TGTGCCAGCAGCTTTAGCGGGAGCGCCTACAATGAGCAGTTCTTC	-	TRBV7-2	TRBJ2-1	TRBD2
CASSLAGSGRRHGYTF	TGTGCCAGCAGTTTAGCGGGTTCGGGCAGGCGCCATGGCTACACCTTC	-	TRBV12-3/TRBV12-4	TRBJ1-2	-
CASSPMNTEAFF	TGTGCCAGCAGCCCGATGAACACTGAAGCTTTCTTT	few	TRBV3-1	TRBJ1-1	-
CASSLDLSGGEKLFF	TGTGCCAGCAGCTTAGACCTATCAGGGGGTGAAAAACTGTTTTTT	few	TRBV7-8	TRBJ1-4	TRBD1
CSAPTGLGEQYF	TGCAGTGCGCCTACAGGGTTGGGCGAGCAGTACTTC	-	TRBV20-1	TRBJ2-7	-
CAISESGQPYEQYF	TGTGCCATCAGTGAGTCGGGACAGCCCTACGAGCAGTACTTC	-	TRBV10-3	TRBJ2-7	TRBD1
CSARDWSGANYGYTF	TGCAGTGCTAGAGATTGGTCGGGGGCCAACTATGGCTACACCTTC	-	TRBV20-1	TRBJ1-2	-
CASSRGGGPYEQYF	TGTGCCAGCAGCCGAGGAGGCGGGCCCTACGAGCAGTACTTC	-	TRBV3-1	TRBJ2-7	-
CASSVGGRGYNEQFF	TGTGCCAGCAGTGTAGGCGGGAGGGGGTACAATGAGCAGTTCTTC	-	TRBV2	TRBJ2-1	TRBD2
CASIPRLLNTEAFF	TGTGCCAGCATACCCCGGCTTTTGAACACTGAAGCTTTCTTT	-	TRBV12-3/TRBV12-4	TRBJ1-1	-
CSVVKGAAYEQYF	TGCAGCGTTGTGAAGGGAGCGGCCTACGAGCAGTACTTC	-	TRBV29-1	TRBJ2-7	-
CASSLSGRASNEQFF	TGTGCCAGCAGCTTAAGCGGGAGGGCCTCTAACGAGCAGTTCTTC	few	TRBV7-2	TRBJ2-1	TRBD2
CASSLTGGHPLEQYF	TGCGCCAGCAGCTTGACAGGAGGACACCCCCTCGAGCAGTACTTC	-	TRBV5-1	TRBJ2-7	-
CASSEFAGGGTGELFF	TGTGCCAGCAGTGAATTCGCGGGAGGGGGCACCGGGGAGCTGTTTTTT	-	TRBV2	TRBJ2-2	TRBD2
CASTTGTYTGELFF	TGTGCCAGCACGACAGGGACCTACACCGGGGAGCTGTTTTTT	-	TRBV2	TRBJ2-2	TRBD1
CASSQGGNYGYTF	TGTGCCAGCAGCCAGGGGGGAAACTATGGCTACACCTTC	once	TRBV3-1	TRBJ1-2	-
CASSLEGISSYEQYF	TGTGCCAGCAGCTTGGAAGGGATTAGCTCCTACGAGCAGTACTTC	-	TRBV5-5	TRBJ2-7	-
CSAMDYGAFF	TGCAGTGCAATGGACTATGGGGCTTTCTTT	many	TRBV20-1	TRBJ1-1	-
CASSLGAGGHSYEQYF	TGTGCCAGCAGTTTGGGGGCGGGAGGCCACTCCTACGAGCAGTACTTC	-	TRBV12-3/TRBV12-4	TRBJ2-7	TRBD2
CASSDRTQYF	TGTGCCAGCAGTGATCGTACGCAGTATTTT	-	TRBV2	TRBJ2-3	-
CASSQEPRDYEQYF	TGTGCCAGCAGCCAAGAACCCCGGGACTACGAGCAGTACTTC	-	TRBV14	TRBJ2-7	-